This T cell receptor beta chain was identified during a study of blood T cells in healthy people across ages. The CDR3 runs 17 residues. V lost 5 bases, J lost 3 bases, and 22 bases lay in between. Per germline, CDR1 SGHTA and CDR2 FQGTGA. Together with a sample-barcoded 5' primer, a J-beta primer mix was included in a second PCR lasting about 7 to 11 cycles. TCRdb re-called the 5' RACE reads through MiXCR, storing one row per CDR3 protein. The table lists hundreds of thousands of distinct CDR3 sequences, roughly two fifths of them singletons. This clonotype was obtained from an older woman in good health. The rearrangement uses TRBV7-3 and TRBJ1-1; D gene unclear. The sequenced sample was blood. The CDR3, as DNA: TGTGCCAGCAGCCCCTCCGGAGCCCAGTCATTGCACACTGAAGCTTTCTTT. Translated, it gives CASSPSGAQSLHTEAFF.